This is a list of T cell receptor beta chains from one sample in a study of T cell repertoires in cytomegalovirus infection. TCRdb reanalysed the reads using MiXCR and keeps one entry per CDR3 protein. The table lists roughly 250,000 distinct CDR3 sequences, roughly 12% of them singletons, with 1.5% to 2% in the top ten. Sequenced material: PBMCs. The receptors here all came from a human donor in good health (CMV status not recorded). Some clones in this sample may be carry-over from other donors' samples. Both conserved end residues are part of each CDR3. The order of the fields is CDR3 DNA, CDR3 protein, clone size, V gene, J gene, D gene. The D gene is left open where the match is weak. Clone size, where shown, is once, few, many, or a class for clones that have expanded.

CDR3nt: TGTGCCACCAGGAACACCGGGGAGCTGTTTTTT; CDR3aa: CATRNTGELFF; abundance: many; v_gene: TRBV7-2; j_gene: TRBJ2-2; d_gene: -
CDR3nt: TGCAGTGCTAGGCTTCAGGGGGCGAGCTCCTACAATGAGCAGTTCTTC; CDR3aa: CSARLQGASSYNEQFF; abundance: -; v_gene: TRBV20-1; j_gene: TRBJ2-1; d_gene: TRBD1
CDR3nt: TGTGCCAGCAACCCTGAGGGCAGGGGGTTTCTCTCTGGGGCCAACGTCCTGACTTTC; CDR3aa: CASNPEGRGFLSGANVLTF; abundance: -; v_gene: TRBV6-5; j_gene: TRBJ2-6; d_gene: TRBD1
CDR3nt: TGTGCCAGCAGCTCAGGGGGACTAGCGCAGGAGACCCAGTACTTC; CDR3aa: CASSSGGLAQETQYF; abundance: many; v_gene: TRBV7-2; j_gene: TRBJ2-5; d_gene: TRBD2
CDR3nt: TGCGCCAGCAGCTTGGAAGGGGTGAGCAATCAGCCCCAGCATTTT; CDR3aa: CASSLEGVSNQPQHF; abundance: -; v_gene: TRBV5-1; j_gene: TRBJ1-5; d_gene: -
CDR3nt: TGTGCCAGCAGTAGAGGGGACAGGGGCACAGATACGCAGTATTTT; CDR3aa: CASSRGDRGTDTQYF; abundance: many; v_gene: TRBV7-3; j_gene: TRBJ2-3; d_gene: TRBD1
CDR3nt: TGTGCCAGTAGTATAAGCGGGAGCCCTACAGATACGCAGTATTTT; CDR3aa: CASSISGSPTDTQYF; abundance: many; v_gene: TRBV19; j_gene: TRBJ2-3; d_gene: TRBD2
CDR3nt: TGCAGCGTTGGACAGGGGACTGACGTCTCTGGCTACACCTTC; CDR3aa: CSVGQGTDVSGYTF; abundance: -; v_gene: TRBV29-1; j_gene: TRBJ1-2; d_gene: TRBD1
CDR3nt: TGTGCCAGCAGCTTAGGGGCTAGCGGGGGAGAGACCCAGTACTTC; CDR3aa: CASSLGASGGETQYF; abundance: once; v_gene: TRBV7-2; j_gene: TRBJ2-5; d_gene: TRBD2
CDR3nt: TGTGCCAGCAGCTTATTAACGTTTTCCAATGAGCAGTTCTTC; CDR3aa: CASSLLTFSNEQFF; abundance: -; v_gene: TRBV11-3; j_gene: TRBJ2-1; d_gene: -
CDR3nt: TGTGCCAGCAGCCCGCCTCGGGCAGGCTTTGCTTTCTTT; CDR3aa: CASSPPRAGFAFF; abundance: -; v_gene: TRBV7-2; j_gene: TRBJ1-1; d_gene: -